The entry below gives a single T cell receptor (beta chain) sequence along with its context. Antigen specificity is unknown. The entry originates in a study of blood T cells in healthy people across ages. The second PCR ran about 6 to 11 cycles with a sample-barcoded 5' primer and J-beta primers. From the 5' RACE reads, TCRdb called clonotypes with MiXCR, one entry per CDR3 protein. The table shows 1.5 million to 2 million distinct CDR3 sequences, with 49% occurring only once. Peripheral blood was drawn, about 10 milliliters per donor. Broader study findings: Getting older went along with TCR beta diversity per million T cells dropping roughly linearly. Estimates of total diversity, which came from one million sequenced T cells, were considered to be underestimates. A greater number of naive CD4+ cells and higher diversity distinguished long-lived donors from aged donors.

This CDR3 comprises 18 residues. Trimming took 0 bases from V and 4 from J; bases not matched to a gene: 13. CDR1 is MGHRA and CDR2 is YSYEKL in the germline V gene. The J gene is TRBJ2-3, the V gene TRBV4-1; 7 bases agree with TRBD1. The clonotype comes from a woman between 35 and 50 years old in good health. Sequencing input: blood. This chain's CDR3 is CASSQDPFQGVVADTQYF. For the CDR3, the DNA is TGCGCCAGCAGCCAAGATCCGTTTCAGGGGGTAGTCGCAGATACGCAGTATTTT.